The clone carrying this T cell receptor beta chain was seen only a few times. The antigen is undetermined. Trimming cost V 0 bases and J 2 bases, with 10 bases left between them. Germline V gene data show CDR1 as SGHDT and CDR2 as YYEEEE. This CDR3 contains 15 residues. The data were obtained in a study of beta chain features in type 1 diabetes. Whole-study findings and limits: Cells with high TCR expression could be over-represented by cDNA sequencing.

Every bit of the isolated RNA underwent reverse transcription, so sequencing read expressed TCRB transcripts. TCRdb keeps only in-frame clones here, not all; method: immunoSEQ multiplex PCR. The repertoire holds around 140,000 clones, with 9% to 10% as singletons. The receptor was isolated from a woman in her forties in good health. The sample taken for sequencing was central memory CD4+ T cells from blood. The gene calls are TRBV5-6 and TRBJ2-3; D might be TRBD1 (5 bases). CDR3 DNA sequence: TGTGCCAGCAGCTTGGAGCAGGGAAACACAGATACGCAGTATTTT. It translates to CASSLEQGNTDTQYF.